The 31 T cell receptor beta chains below were found in one sample sequenced in a study of tumor-infiltrating lymphocytes in primary liver carcinoma. Priming with a constant-region primer yielded TCR beta cDNA from roughly 500 ng total RNA. A slightly modified ARM-PCR protocol with three nested multiplex PCR rounds produced these TCR beta libraries. Two initial PCR rounds of about 11 cycles each paired TRBV1-TRBV30 forward primers with a C-beta reverse primer. A single record per CDR3 protein comes from TCRdb applying MiXCR to the multiplex PCR reads. The sample carries about 310,000 distinct CDR3 sequences, about 60% recorded once. Germline DNA was extracted too, while blood RNA derived from unsorted whole blood. Sequenced: peripheral blood. These TCRs come from a middle-aged man with primary liver carcinoma and hepatitis B virus infection.

The gene calls are TRBV4-2 and TRBJ2-3; D gene ambiguous. Germline V CDR1 and CDR2: LGHNA, YNFKEQ. The CDR3 totals 15 residues. The CDR3 DNA follows: TGTAGCAGCAGCCAAGATTACGGGTACACAGATACGCAGTATTTT. Amino acid sequence: CSSSQDYGYTDTQYF.

Of note for this clonotype: One base away lies a much larger clone, so this may be a sequencing read error. The V and J genes are TRBV28 and TRBJ2-7; 10 positions agree with TRBD2. Germline CDR1 is MDHEN and CDR2 is SYDVKM. Trimming took 5 bases from V and 6 from J; bases not matched to a gene: 4. This CDR3 has 13 residues. The CDR3 here is CASSTLAGAEQYF. For the CDR3, the DNA is TGTGCCAGCAGTACCCTAGCGGGAGCCGAGCAGTACTTC.

As for this clonotype: A single base separates this from a much larger clone, so it may be a read error. The chain links TRBV29-1 to TRBJ2-2, with D perhaps matching TRBD1 (6 bases). CDR1 is SQVTM and CDR2 is ANQGSEA in the germline V gene. The CDR3 is 13 residues long. V was pared by 5 bases and J by 1 base, with 8 bases between. The CDR3 reads CSVQGMNTGELFF. Here the CDR3 DNA reads TGCAGCGTTCAGGGGATGAACACCGGGGAGCTGTTTTTT.

Concerning this clonotype itself: Mismatch with germline at one junction end may stem from a read error. The rearrangement links TRBV10-3 to TRBJ2-5; 8 positions match TRBD2. The CDR3 is made up of 15 amino acids. CDR1 and CDR2 (germline): ENHRY, SYGVKD. This chain's CDR3 is CTISAVAGTQETQYF. CDR3 sequence (DNA): TGTACCATCAGTGCGGTAGCGGGAACACAAGAGACCCAGTACTTC.

On this clonotype: A much larger clone differs by one base, so this may be a read error. V gene TRBV4-3 combines with J gene TRBJ2-5, with 9 bases identical to TRBD1. Per the germline V gene, CDR1 is LGHNA and CDR2 is YSLEER. There are 15 residues in the CDR3. CDR3 bases: TGCGCCAGCAGCCAAACAGGGGGCGTATTGGAGATCCAGTACTTC. Its protein is CASSQTGGVLEIQYF.

The gene calls are TRBV5-6 and TRBJ1-5; 7 positions match TRBD1. V was pared by 5 bases and J by 0 bases, with 8 bases of the junction left unmatched. This CDR3 has 16 residues. CDR1 is SGHDT and CDR2 is YYEEEE in the germline V gene. For the CDR3, the DNA is TGTGCCAGCAGTGGTCCCGGGACAGCTAGCAATCAGCCCCAGCATTTT. It yields the protein CASSGPGTASNQPQHF.

This chain connects TRBV29-1 to TRBJ2-7; 7 positions match TRBD2. There are 13 residues in the CDR3. V gave up 6 bases and J gave up 13 bases; unmatched junction bases: 18. CDR1 is SQVTM and CDR2 is ANQGSEA in the germline V gene. The CDR3 spells CSVTGTGRGEDYF. In DNA, the CDR3 is TGCAGCGTAACCGGGACGGGGAGGGGAGAGGATTACTTC.

This chain joins TRBV5-1 and TRBJ2-3; unclear D gene. CDR3 length: 14 amino acids. Looked up from germline, CDR1 is SGHRS and CDR2 is YFSETQ. The V and J ends lost 0 bases and 6 bases respectively, with 11 bases between them. The CDR3 DNA reads TGCGCCAGCAGCTTGGGCCCTTTGGGGGATACGCAGTATTTT. Translation: CASSLGPLGDTQYF.

This clonotype was seen many times. The genes are TRBV4-2 and TRBJ2-2; maybe TRBD2 (6 bases). The CDR3 is 17 amino acids. Germline V lookup: CDR1 LGHNA, CDR2 YNFKEQ. Trimming removed 1 base at V and 2 bases at J, with 14 bases between. The CDR3 coding sequence is TGTGCCAGCAGCCAAGGGGACTTCACTAGAAACACCGGGGAGCTGTTTTTT. Translated: CASSQGDFTRNTGELFF.

Concerning this clonotype: This may come from a read error, since a much larger clone is one base off. The chain has TRBV5-6 and TRBJ2-4; the D call may be TRBD1 or TRBD2 (7 bases each). This CDR3 has 15 amino acids. In germline, CDR1 is SGHDT, CDR2 YYEEEE. CDR3 amino acids: CASGLQGGSKNIQYF. For the CDR3, the DNA is TGTGCCAGCGGCTTGCAGGGGGGGTCCAAAAACATTCAGTACTTC.

This clonotype was seen only once. The junction shows a germline mismatch at one end, possibly a read error. The V and J genes are TRBV28 and TRBJ2-7; TRBD1 matches 9 bases. Looked up from germline, CDR1 is MDHEN and CDR2 is SYDVKM. The CDR3 has 14 residues. The CDR3 DNA sequence: TGTGCCGTAGTCCAACAGGGGGCGATCTACGAGCTGTACTTC. Translated, it gives CAVVQQGAIYELYF.

A note on this clonotype: A clone one base away is much larger, so this may be a read error. CDR3 protein: CTSSQGRGTSTDTQYF. CDR3 coding DNA: TGCACCAGCAGCCAGGGACGGGGCACTAGCACAGATACGCAGTATTTT. This chain connects TRBV4-1 to TRBJ2-3; D is tentatively TRBD1 or TRBD2 (5 bases each). The germline gives CDR1 MGHRA, CDR2 YSYEKL. This CDR3 has 16 residues.

The V gene is TRBV4-2, the J gene TRBJ1-5, with D perhaps matching TRBD1 (6 bases). Looked up from germline, CDR1 is LGHNA and CDR2 is YNFKEQ. This CDR3 region has 15 residues. Between the trimmed V and J ends, which lost 3 bases and 11 bases, there was a span of 20 bases. The CDR3 here is CASSQEQGSNQSQHF. CDR3 in DNA: TGTGCCAGCAGCCAGGAACAGGGAAGCAATCAATCCCAGCATTTT.

The V call is TRBV11-1, the J call TRBJ2-7; TRBD2 agrees at 13 bases. Germline CDR1 and CDR2: SGHAT and FQDESV (reference sequence). Trimming removed 7 bases from V and 9 bases from J; junction bases left unmatched: 12. The CDR3 is made up of 15 amino acids. The DNA for the CDR3 is TGTGCCAGCACTCATAGGACTAGCGGGAGCAACGGGCAGTACTTC. This encodes CASTHRTSGSNGQYF.

The V call is TRBV6-1, the J call TRBJ2-1; 10 bases are a match to TRBD2. This CDR3 region has 16 residues. Looked up from germline, CDR1 is MNHNS and CDR2 is SASEGT. The V segment lost 0 bases and the J segment 8 bases; nucleotides outside the gene matches: 7. This chain's CDR3 is CASSEAGTSDIYEQFF. In DNA form, the CDR3 reads TGTGCCAGCAGTGAAGCCGGGACTAGCGATATCTATGAGCAGTTCTTC.

This clonotype was found a few times. The gene calls are TRBV10-3 and TRBJ2-3, with D hard to call. This CDR3 has 15 residues. Per the germline V gene, CDR1 is ENHRY and CDR2 is SYGVKD. The V end was cut by 10 bases, the J end by 5 bases, with 22 bases between. The CDR3 DNA reads as TGTGCCACCGTTCTGGGCGGAGACCCCGGAGATACGCAGTATTTT. Translated: CATVLGGDPGDTQYF.

A word on this clonotype: Sequence at one end of the junction differs from germline and may be a read error. The V and J genes are TRBV7-8 and TRBJ2-7; D is unresolved. This CDR3 region has 12 residues. Germline V gene lookup returns CDR1 SGHVS and CDR2 FQNEAQ. DNA of the CDR3: TGTGCCAGCAGCTTACTATCCCACGAGAAGTACTTC. This codes for CASSLLSHEKYF.

As concerns this clonotype: The CDR3 does not end in the conserved phenylalanine or tryptophan, so this is likely a read error. The chain carries TRBV10-3 and TRBJ2-1, with D possibly being TRBD2 (6 bases). In germline, CDR1 is ENHRY, CDR2 SYGVKD. The CDR3 spans 11 residues. The CDR3 protein is CATGVEYEQFL. The CDR3 region has the DNA TGTGCGACGGGAGTGGAGTATGAGCAGTTCCTC.

This clonotype was detected a few times. Germline is not matched at one junction end, which may reflect a read error. The rearrangement links TRBV6-1 to TRBJ2-5; 11 positions agree with TRBD1. CDR1 MNHNS and CDR2 SASEGT come from the germline V gene. This CDR3 comprises 16 residues. CDR3 DNA sequence: TGTGCCGGCAGTGCCCGGGACAGGGGGTTGCAAGAGACCCAGTACTTC. As protein: CAGSARDRGLQETQYF.

The chain carries TRBV11-1 and TRBJ1-6; D not certain. The length of the CDR3 is 13 residues. Per the germline V gene, CDR1 is SGHAT and CDR2 is FQDESV (reference sequence). The CDR3 loop reads CASGRALVSPLHF. As DNA, the CDR3 is TGTGCTAGCGGCCGGGCACTGGTTTCACCCCTCCACTTT.

This clonotype was counted at least ten times. The V and J genes are TRBV10-3 and TRBJ2-1; 7 nucleotides align to TRBD2. Trimming took 11 bases from V and 6 from J; bases not matched to a gene: 10. Germline CDR1 reads ENHRY; CDR2 reads SYGVKD. This CDR3 has 13 residues. Here the CDR3 reads CAVAGVRGNEQFF. As DNA, the CDR3 is TGTGCCGTGGCGGGAGTCCGAGGCAATGAGCAGTTCTTC.

Ten or more counts support this clonotype. This sequence joins TRBV11-2 and TRBJ2-7; TRBD1 agrees at 7 bases. V shed 5 bases and J 0 bases; nucleotides not matched to a gene: 13. The CDR3 extends over 17 amino acids. Germline assignment: CDR1 SGHAT and CDR2 FQNNGV. CDR3 protein: CASSITRGKRSSYEQYF. CDR3 coding DNA: TGTGCCAGCAGCATCACCAGGGGGAAAAGGAGCTCCTACGAGCAGTACTTC.

The chain recombines TRBV5-5 with TRBJ2-7; a weak D match, TRBD2 (7 bases). The CDR3 extends over 12 amino acids. Germline V gives CDR1 SGHKS, CDR2 YYEKEE (reference sequence). The germline V and J ends were trimmed by 4 bases and 6 bases, with 11 bases remaining between them. The CDR3 sequence is CASSPGGAEQYF. CDR3 bases: TGTGCCAGCAGCCCTGGGGGGGCCGAGCAGTACTTC. The full variable domain, with the rest looked up from reference TRBV5-5 and TRBJ2-7, is DAGVTQSPTHLIKTRGQQVTLRCSPISGHKSVSWYQQVLGQGPQFIFQYYEKEERGRGNFPDRFSARQFPNYSSELNVNALLLGDSALYLCASSPGGAEQYFGPGTRLTVT.

Ten or more counts support this clonotype. This chain connects TRBV4-2 to TRBJ2-5; D is perhaps TRBD2 (6 bases). The CDR3 loop spans 14 amino acids. Trimming shortened V by 0 bases and J by 1 base, and 6 bases separated the two germline ends. In germline, CDR1 is LGHNA, CDR2 YNFKEQ. The chain's CDR3 is CASSQERGQETQYF. CDR3 coding DNA: TGTGCCAGCAGCCAAGAGCGGGGCCAAGAGACCCAGTACTTC.

This clonotype occurred many times. V and J are TRBV6-5 and TRBJ1-5; D is ambiguous. Germline loops: CDR1 MNHEY, CDR2 SVGAGI. This CDR3 has 15 amino acids. Trimming took off 0 bases at V and 5 bases at J, with 11 bases between the two ends. The CDR3 coding sequence is TGTGCCAGCAGTTACTCGGGAGGTCTGGATCAGCCCCAGCATTTT. Translating gives CASSYSGGLDQPQHF.

This clonotype showed up just once. The chain couples TRBV20-1 to TRBJ2-1; unclear D gene. The CDR3 has 10 residues. V shed 6 bases and J shed 7 bases, with 7 bases lying between them. Per the germline V gene, CDR1 is DFQATT and CDR2 is SNEGSKA (reference sequence). CDR3 in amino acids: CSAVRNEQFF. The CDR3 nucleotides are TGCAGTGCAGTGCGTAATGAGCAGTTCTTC.

This rearrangement joins TRBV11-1 to TRBJ2-1, with 11 bases that match TRBD2. The CDR3 is made up of 18 amino acids. With 2 bases clipped from V and 7 bases from J, the junction kept 13 bases outside the gene matches. Germline lookup yields CDR1 SGHAT and CDR2 FQDESV (reference sequence). The CDR3 DNA reads as TGTGCCAGCAGCTTATGTACTAGCGGGAGTCGGAGAAGGAATGAGCAGTTCTTC. This sequence encodes CASSLCTSGSRRRNEQFF.

This clonotype was observed many times. V is TRBV7-8 and J is TRBJ2-4; 8 nucleotides match TRBD2. Trimming removed 1 base from V and 8 bases from J; junction bases left unmatched: 1. Germline CDR1 and CDR2: SGHVS and FQNEAQ. This CDR3 contains 13 residues. The CDR3 DNA sequence: TGTGCCAGCAGCTTAGTCGGGGGGGACATTCAGTACTTC. Amino acid sequence: CASSLVGGDIQYF.

J is TRBJ2-7 and V is TRBV12-3 or TRBV12-4; no firm D call. This CDR3 contains 16 residues. V lost 2 bases and J lost 0, with 14 bases in between. CDR3: CASSLRGRRSSYEQYF. The CDR3 nucleotides read TGTGCCAGCAGTTTAAGAGGACGGCGTAGCTCCTACGAGCAGTACTTC.

The chain links TRBV1 to TRBJ2-1; TRBD2, as called in the table, went unchecked against the DNA. TRBV1 is recorded as a pseudogene. CDR3 length: 15 amino acids. CDR3 nucleotides: TGCACCAGCAGCCAAACTAGCGGGTCCTACAATGAGCAGTTCTTC. Protein: CTSSQTSGSYNEQFF.

This clonotype was detected ten times or more. The chain uses TRBV5-6 and TRBJ2-1; D might be TRBD2 (6 bases). The V and J ends lost 4 bases and 0 bases respectively, with 11 bases between them. Germline V gene lookup returns CDR1 SGHDT and CDR2 YYEEEE. This CDR3 is 15 amino acids long. The CDR3 is CASSRSTSSYNEQFF. The CDR3 DNA reads TGTGCCAGCAGCCGTTCGACTAGCTCCTACAATGAGCAGTTCTTC.